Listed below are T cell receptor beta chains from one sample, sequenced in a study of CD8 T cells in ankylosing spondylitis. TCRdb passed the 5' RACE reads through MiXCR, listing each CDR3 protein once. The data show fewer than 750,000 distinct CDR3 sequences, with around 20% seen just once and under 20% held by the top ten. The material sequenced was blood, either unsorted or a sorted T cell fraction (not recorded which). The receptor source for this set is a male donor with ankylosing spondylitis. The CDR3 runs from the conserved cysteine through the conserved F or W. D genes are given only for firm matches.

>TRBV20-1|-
CSARDFERGLGEQFF
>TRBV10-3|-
CAISESSWYSNQPQHF
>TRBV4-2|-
CASSQFLEPSSSGNTIYF
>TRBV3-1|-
CASSQQLTNYGYTF
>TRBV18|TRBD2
CASSPRGLAAETQYF
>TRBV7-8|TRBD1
CASSHGTGRGGTDTQYF
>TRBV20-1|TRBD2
CSARDLRVAGETQYF
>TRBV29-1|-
CSARGVVVGTDTQYF
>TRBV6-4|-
CASRGHTTDTQYF
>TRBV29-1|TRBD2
CSVEPARLAGDPDTQYF
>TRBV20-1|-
CSAWGSSYNEQFF
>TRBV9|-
CASSVGPNTEAFF
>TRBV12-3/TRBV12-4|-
CASSPPVATNEKLFF
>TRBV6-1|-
CASRVTAPTEAFF
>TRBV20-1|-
CSAGSSSYNEQFF
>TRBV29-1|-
CSVYSFKTQYF
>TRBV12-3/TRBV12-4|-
CASSSAGTGANVLTF
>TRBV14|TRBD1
CASSLGQGRPGELFF
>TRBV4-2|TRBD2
CASSPYVAGGKDEQYF
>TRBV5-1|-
CASSFGRQLPRTKETQYF
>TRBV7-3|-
CASSLSGGRAQETQYF
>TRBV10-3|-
CAISEGDTSYEQYF